This T cell receptor (beta chain) was documented in a study of T cell changes during pregnancy in multiple sclerosis (dated by TCRdb to between 2019 and 2020). Turning to the overall study: The study examined how the T cell repertoire changed over the course of pregnancy in women with multiple sclerosis.

Regarding this clone: Its antigen remains unidentified. It has no much larger one-base neighbor in the sample; base qualities were not kept.

Library generation was performed with the immunoSEQ multiplex PCR assay. TCRdb stores this immuneACCESS table with in-frame sequences only. Part of the clones is absent; in the studies checked, under half of the shortfall reflects unresolved V genes, and no reason is known for the rest. In this sample the table shows approximately 30,000 clones, roughly 91% of which occur a single time. Jointly, the top ten make up 3% to 5% of the sample. From the germline V gene, CDR1 is SGHRS and CDR2 is YFSETQ. From cysteine to phenylalanine, the CDR3 is 12 amino acids long. This entry keeps only the CDR3 DNA: 36 bases, framed from base 1. The germline ends are 7 bases apart after V is trimmed by 0 bases and J by 7 bases.

The chain was built from TRBV5-1 and TRBJ1-1; no D gene is confidently identified. Source: CD8+ T cells from peripheral blood mononuclear cells, taken in the second trimester of pregnancy. This TCR was recovered from a female donor in good health, enrolled as a control in a pregnancy study. In nucleotide form, the sequence is TGCGCCAGCAGCTTGGCCGAGGGTGAAGCTTTCTTT. It specifies CASSLAEGEAFF.